This T cell receptor beta chain was documented in a study of blood T cell repertoires in COVID-19. Study at large: Specimens from acute and convalescent COVID-19 originated in the United States, Italy and Spain.

In the source study's methods: Reference gene primers were amplified, and this amplification served to estimate nucleated cell counts. The repertoire was sequenced with immunoSEQ multiplex PCR; TCRdb's copy has only in-frame clones and lacks some. V and J calls plus clone size are reproduced from that table; the DNA served to infer D and trimming. Seen here are some 220,000 clones, 85% observed once, and the top ten hold over 2%. Looked up from germline, CDR1 is SGHDT and CDR2 is YYEEEE. The CDR3 sequence is 13 residues long. J gave up 6 bases and V 4 bases, and 3 bases lay outside the gene matches. The chain carries TRBV5-6 and TRBJ1-2; 10 bases fit TRBD1. Sequenced sample: peripheral blood. This sequence originates from a woman aged 70-85 years with COVID-19, enrolled during active disease. CDR3 in DNA: TGTGCCAGCAGCCGACAGGGGGCACATGGCTACACCTTC. It is translated as CASSRQGAHGYTF.